This entry concerns a single T cell receptor beta chain. This CDR3 has 13 residues. V was clipped by 0 bases and J by 4 bases, with 4 bases between them. The data derive from a study of blood T cell repertoires in COVID-19. Methods used by the authors: Amplification with reference gene primers provided the estimates of nucleated cell counts. TCRdb keeps only in-frame clones here, not all; method: immunoSEQ multiplex PCR. V and J calls and clone size come straight from that table; D and trimming were deduced from the DNA. The data show approximately 240,000 clones, with about 85% seen just once and about 6% held by the top ten. Recruits, aged roughly 18 to 100 years, lived in some 25 US areas. Donors were grouped by their self-reported clinical history.

The sequencing input was PBMCs or T cells enriched from blood (not recorded which). The rearrangement uses TRBV12-3 or TRBV12-4 and TRBJ1-5, with D unresolved. The source of this sequence is a woman younger than 45 with acute COVID-19. CDR3 bases: TGTGCCAGCAGTTTAGCTCAAAATCAGCCCCAGCATTTT. Its translation: CASSLAQNQPQHF.